Listed below are T cell receptor beta chains from one sample, sequenced in a study of metastatic and nonmetastatic thyroid tumors. TCRdb re-called clones via MiXCR from the PCR reads. The top ten hold approximately 22% of the sample, which has tens of thousands of clones, about an eighth seen once. The source material was blood. These receptors were obtained from a female donor with papillary thyroid cancer or a benign thyroid nodule (not recorded which). Some clones in this sample may be carry-over from other donors' samples. Each CDR3 is given with its conserved first and last residue. A D gene is named only where the DNA matches it firmly. Size tells how often a clone was seen (once, few, many) or the class of an expanded clone, and some rows leave it out.

clone size	V gene	J gene	D gene	CDR3 protein	CDR3 DNA
-	TRBV20-1	TRBJ1-6	-	CSATRVNSPLHF	TGCAGTGCTACCAGGGTTAATTCACCCCTCCACTTT
-	TRBV7-3	TRBJ2-3	TRBD2	CASSLFSGRGTDTQYF	TGTGCCAGCAGCTTGTTTAGCGGGAGGGGCACAGATACTCAGTATTTT
many	TRBV9	TRBJ2-2	TRBD2	CASSVGLAGVIGELFF	TGTGCCAGCAGCGTAGGCCTAGCGGGAGTCATCGGGGAGCTGTTTTTT
many	TRBV11-2	TRBJ2-7	-	CASSLDPGTFQYF	TGTGCCAGCAGCTTAGATCCCGGGACATTCCAGTACTTC
-	TRBV7-2	TRBJ2-1	TRBD2	CASSRAGGGNEQFF	TGTGCCAGCAGCCGAGCGGGAGGTGGGAATGAGCAGTTCTTC
few	TRBV19	TRBJ1-2	-	CAIMVFVNSGRYTF	TGTGCCATTATGGTTTTCGTGAACAGCGGCCGCTACACCTTC
many	TRBV11-2	TRBJ2-3	TRBD1	CASSPRQGADTQYF	TGTGCCAGCAGCCCACGACAGGGGGCAGATACGCAGTATTTT
many	TRBV18	TRBJ1-2	TRBD1	CASSLTGVDYGYTF	TGTGCCAGCTCATTAACAGGGGTCGACTATGGCTACACCTTC
many	TRBV30	TRBJ1-2	-	CAWRVQGGGGYTF	TGTGCCTGGAGAGTACAGGGCGGAGGGGGCTACACCTTC
many	TRBV29-1	TRBJ1-2	-	CSAETGVESYGYTF	TGCAGCGCTGAAACCGGGGTGGAGTCCTATGGCTACACCTTC
many	TRBV28	TRBJ2-5	-	CASSLPQGRGQETQYF	TGTGCCAGCAGTCTACCCCAGGGAAGGGGCCAAGAGACCCAGTACTTC
many	TRBV6-1	TRBJ1-6	-	CASTNIRENSPLHF	TGTGCCAGCACCAATATCAGGGAGAATTCACCCCTCCACTTT
many	TRBV9	TRBJ1-3	-	CASSVQLGDTIYF	TGTGCCAGCAGCGTACAACTAGGAGACACCATATATTTT
many	TRBV20-1	TRBJ2-1	TRBD2	CSARTSGYNEQFF	TGCAGTGCCAGGACTAGCGGATACAATGAGCAGTTCTTC
few	TRBV7-9	TRBJ1-2	-	CASSSYLQGYTF	TGTGCCAGCAGCTCCTACCTCCAGGGCTACACCTTC
many	TRBV7-8	TRBJ2-2	-	CASSLGGGAGTGELFF	TGTGCCAGCAGCTTAGGGGGGGGCGCGGGCACCGGGGAGCTGTTTTTT
many	TRBV5-1	TRBJ1-3	TRBD1	CASSSREGASGNTIYF	TGCGCCAGCAGCTCTCGGGAGGGGGCTTCGGGAAACACCATATATTTT
few	TRBV6-6	TRBJ2-3	TRBD2	CASSSNWASGDTDTQYF	TGTGCCAGCAGTTCAAACTGGGCTAGCGGTGACACAGATACGCAGTATTTT
few	TRBV2	TRBJ2-7	-	CASMTGVSYEQYF	TGTGCCAGCATGACGGGGGTCTCCTACGAGCAGTACTTC
many	TRBV6-1	TRBJ1-4	TRBD1	CASRAAGGGEKLFF	TGTGCCAGCAGAGCGGCAGGGGGAGGTGAAAAACTGTTTTTT
many	TRBV3-1	TRBJ2-3	-	CASTPGTITDTQYF	TGTGCCAGCACCCCCGGGACCATCACAGATACGCAGTATTTT
many	TRBV3-1	TRBJ2-3	-	CASSQDRSIVPTDTQYF	TGTGCCAGCAGCCAAGATCGGTCGATTGTCCCCACAGATACGCAGTATTTT
many	TRBV20-1	TRBJ2-2	-	CSARLTGELFF	TGCAGTGCTAGATTGACCGGGGAGCTGTTTTTT
-	TRBV10-3	TRBJ2-7	TRBD1	CAISVRTGGGYEQYF	TGTGCCATCAGTGTTCGGACAGGGGGCGGCTACGAGCAGTACTTC
-	TRBV5-1	TRBJ2-7	TRBD1	CVSRQGACEQYF	TGCGTCAGCAGACAGGGGGCGTGCGAGCAGTACTTC
many	TRBV7-2	TRBJ2-3	TRBD1	CASSLGTGVEDTQYF	TGTGCCAGCAGCTTAGGGACAGGGGTGGAAGATACGCAGTATTTT
-	TRBV6-1	TRBJ2-7	TRBD2	CASSRGLAGRAEQYF	TGTGCCAGCAGCCGGGGACTAGCGGGGCGGGCCGAGCAGTACTTC
many	TRBV12-3/TRBV12-4	TRBJ2-7	TRBD2	CASSFSGSSYEQYF	TGTGCCAGCAGCTTCAGCGGGAGCTCCTACGAGCAGTACTTC
many	TRBV20-1	TRBJ2-1	TRBD1	CSAREDRGLNEQFF	TGCAGTGCTAGAGAAGACAGGGGGCTCAATGAGCAGTTCTTC
many	TRBV28	TRBJ1-2	-	CASSLSLGRGYTF	TGTGCCAGCAGTTTAAGCCTAGGCCGTGGCTACACCTTC
many	TRBV7-3	TRBJ2-2	TRBD1	CASSLDRVGGELFF	TGTGCCAGCAGCCTGGACAGGGTCGGCGGGGAGCTGTTTTTT
many	TRBV18	TRBJ2-3	-	CASSPAGGDTQYF	TGTGCCAGCTCACCGGCGGGTGGAGATACGCAGTATTTT
many	TRBV28	TRBJ1-5	TRBD1	CASKETGGNQPQHF	TGTGCCAGCAAGGAGACAGGGGGCAATCAGCCCCAGCATTTT
many	TRBV30	TRBJ1-5	-	CAWSTGEGQPQHF	TGTGCCTGGAGTACAGGAGAAGGCCAGCCCCAGCATTTT
many	TRBV7-9	TRBJ1-2	-	CASSLGSSRYGYTF	TGTGCCAGCAGCTTAGGTAGCAGCCGCTATGGCTACACCTTC
-	TRBV20-1	TRBJ2-3	-	CSARAGVRVASTDTQYF	TGCAGTGCCAGGGCGGGCGTGAGGGTCGCTAGCACAGATACGCAGTATTTT
many	TRBV3-1	TRBJ2-7	TRBD2	CASSQDLASGAHEQYF	TGTGCCAGCAGCCAAGATTTGGCTAGCGGGGCCCACGAGCAGTACTTC
many	TRBV20-1	TRBJ1-1	-	CSARDEVDTEAFF	TGCAGTGCTAGAGACGAGGTAGACACTGAAGCTTTCTTT
many	TRBV30	TRBJ1-1	-	CAWPCQGPAFF	TGTGCCTGGCCGTGTCAGGGCCCCGCTTTCTTT
-	TRBV11-2	TRBJ2-5	-	CASIAEVGGGEAQYF	TGTGCCAGCATCGCCGAGGTGGGGGGCGGGGAGGCCCAGTACTTC
many	TRBV2	TRBJ2-7	-	CASSGDSYEQYF	TGTGCCAGCAGTGGGGACTCCTACGAGCAGTACTTC
-	TRBV20-1	TRBJ1-1	-	CSSREGPNTEAFF	TGCAGTTCTAGGGAGGGGCCGAACACCGAAGCTTTCTTT
many	TRBV12-3/TRBV12-4	TRBJ1-2	TRBD1	CASTRQGGYGYTF	TGTGCCAGCACTCGACAGGGAGGTTATGGCTACACCTTC
-	TRBV4-1	TRBJ2-3	TRBD2	CSSSPAAGSGDTQYF	TGCTCCAGCAGCCCCGCAGCGGGGTCGGGTGATACGCAGTATTTT
many	TRBV7-3	TRBJ1-1	-	CASSSEPNTEAFF	TGTGCCAGCAGCTCCGAACCGAACACTGAAGCTTTCTTT
many	TRBV19	TRBJ1-2	-	CASSIDLAAPNYGYTF	TGTGCCAGTAGTATAGATCTGGCAGCTCCTAACTATGGCTACACCTTC
many	TRBV7-2	TRBJ2-5	TRBD2	CASSLRSGRAGETQYF	TGTGCCAGCAGCTTAAGAAGCGGGAGGGCCGGGGAGACCCAGTACTTC
many	TRBV7-7	TRBJ2-1	TRBD2	CASSERKKATSGRNGNEQFF	TGTGCCAGCAGCGAACGAAAGAAAGCGACTAGCGGGAGGAACGGCAATGAGCAGTTCTTC
-	TRBV5-1	TRBJ2-5	TRBD1	CASSLATGVLGETQYF	TGCGCCAGCAGCTTGGCCACAGGGGTCTTGGGGGAGACCCAGTACTTC
many	TRBV2	TRBJ2-5	-	CASGGSGSEQETQYF	TGTGCCAGCGGGGGGTCGGGCAGTGAACAAGAGACCCAGTACTTC
-	TRBV27	TRBJ1-2	-	CASSAGLGYTF	TGTGCCAGCAGTGCGGGCCTTGGCTACACCTTC
-	TRBV5-1	TRBJ1-2	-	CASSLGLNRPSGYTF	TGCGCCAGCAGCTTGGGGCTTAACAGGCCTAGTGGCTACACCTTC
few	TRBV13	TRBJ2-3	-	CPSSLGPRSDTQYF	TGTCCCAGCAGCTTAGGCCCAAGGTCAGATACGCAGTATTTT
many	TRBV5-5	TRBJ2-5	-	CASSRQGYETQYF	TGTGCCAGCAGCCGTCAGGGGTACGAGACCCAGTACTTC
medium-sized	TRBV20-1	TRBJ2-7	TRBD2	CSADRILKKAGATHEQYF	TGCAGTGCCGACCGAATACTCAAAAAAGCGGGAGCCACCCACGAGCAGTACTTC
many	TRBV5-5	TRBJ2-7	-	CASSLWDSYEQYF	TGTGCCAGCAGCTTGTGGGACTCCTACGAGCAGTACTTC
many	TRBV24-1	TRBJ2-5	-	CATSEGAQETQYF	TGTGCCACCAGTGAAGGTGCCCAAGAGACCCAGTACTTC